This T cell receptor (beta chain) comes out of a study of OX40 agonist ivuxolimab in advanced cancers. Study results and limitations: Among the lowest levels of clonal expansion were found in partial responders at 0.1-3.0 mg/kg. CD8+ T cells were the subset that, on average, had more expanded clones than CD4+.

Autoimmune disease history or systemic immunosuppression was exclusionary. Blood draws occurred at baseline, cycle 4 day 1, and cycle 7 day 1. The germline V gene has CDR1 MNHNY and CDR2 SVGAGI (reference sequence). The ends were cut back, 2 bases at V and 2 bases at J, with 9 bases in the middle. CDR3 length: 14 amino acids. Data came from immunoSEQ multiplex PCR; TCRdb stores just in-frame clones and leaves some out. The sample includes 80,000 to 95,000 clones, about 90% seen only once; the top ten take 8% to 9.5%. On this clone itself: What it binds is not known.

V is TRBV6-6 and J is TRBJ2-5, with D perhaps matching TRBD2 (5 bases). The sequenced sample was CD4+ or CD8+ T cells sorted from blood, obtained in a trial of the OX40 agonist ivuxolimab. This receptor was obtained from an adult with an advanced solid tumor such as melanoma, head and neck, liver or kidney cancer. CDR3 residues: CASSYIRGQETQYF. As DNA, the CDR3 is TGTGCCAGCAGTTACATACGGGGACAAGAGACCCAGTACTTC.